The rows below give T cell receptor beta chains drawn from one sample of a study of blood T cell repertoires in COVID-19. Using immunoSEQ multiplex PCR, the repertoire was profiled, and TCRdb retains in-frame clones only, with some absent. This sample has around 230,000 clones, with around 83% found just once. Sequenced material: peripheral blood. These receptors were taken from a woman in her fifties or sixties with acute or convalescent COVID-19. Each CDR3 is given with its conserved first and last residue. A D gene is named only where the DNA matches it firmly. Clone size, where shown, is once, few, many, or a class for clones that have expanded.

cdr3_nt: TGTGCCAGCAGCTTTAATGGACAGACCTACGAGCAGTACTTC
cdr3_aa: CASSFNGQTYEQYF
d_call: .
j_call: TRBJ2-7
v_call: TRBV5-6
clone_size: .

cdr3_nt: TGTGCCAGCAGCCCTCGCACTAAGGCAGATACGCAGTATTTT
cdr3_aa: CASSPRTKADTQYF
d_call: .
j_call: TRBJ2-3
v_call: TRBV3-1/TRBV3-2
clone_size: .

cdr3_nt: TGTGCCAGCAGCGCCTCAGGGGACAGGGCTTACGAGCAGTACTTC
cdr3_aa: CASSASGDRAYEQYF
d_call: TRBD1
j_call: TRBJ2-7
v_call: TRBV9
clone_size: .

cdr3_nt: TGTGCCAGCAGCCCAGACTGGGGGGGCTACGAGCAGTACTTC
cdr3_aa: CASSPDWGGYEQYF
d_call: TRBD2
j_call: TRBJ2-7
v_call: TRBV11-1
clone_size: .

cdr3_nt: TGTGCCAGTACCCCTGGCTACAGGGTATACTATGGCTACACCTTC
cdr3_aa: CASTPGYRVYYGYTF
d_call: .
j_call: TRBJ1-2
v_call: TRBV19
clone_size: .

cdr3_nt: TGTGCCACCAGTGAAGGACAGGGGTACAATGAGCAGTTCTTC
cdr3_aa: CATSEGQGYNEQFF
d_call: TRBD1
j_call: TRBJ2-1
v_call: TRBV24-1
clone_size: .

cdr3_nt: TGTGCCAGCAAACCCGATCGAGCGGGAGACAATACGCAGTATTTT
cdr3_aa: CASKPDRAGDNTQYF
d_call: TRBD2
j_call: TRBJ2-3
v_call: TRBV7-9
clone_size: .

cdr3_nt: TGTGCCAGCAGTTATGGCGGGAGGACTGAGCAGTTCTTC
cdr3_aa: CASSYGGRTEQFF
d_call: TRBD2
j_call: TRBJ2-1
v_call: TRBV6-5
clone_size: few

cdr3_nt: TGCGCCAGCCAAGAGCCGGACTGGAGTCAGCCCCAGCATTTT
cdr3_aa: CASQEPDWSQPQHF
d_call: .
j_call: TRBJ1-5
v_call: TRBV10-2
clone_size: .

cdr3_nt: TGTGCCAGTAGTATAGATTTTCCGAGCGGGAGCTCCTACGAGCAGTACTTC
cdr3_aa: CASSIDFPSGSSYEQYF
d_call: TRBD2
j_call: TRBJ2-7
v_call: TRBV19
clone_size: .

cdr3_nt: TGTGCCAGCAGCCTGGACAGGGGAAGGCACGAGCAGTACTTC
cdr3_aa: CASSLDRGRHEQYF
d_call: TRBD1
j_call: TRBJ2-7
v_call: TRBV27
clone_size: few

cdr3_nt: TGTGCCACCAGTGATTTGCGGGAAGGCAAAAACATTCAGTACTTC
cdr3_aa: CATSDLREGKNIQYF
d_call: .
j_call: TRBJ2-4
v_call: TRBV24-1
clone_size: .

cdr3_nt: TGTGCCAGCACCCTCGACAGGTTCTATGGCTACACCTTC
cdr3_aa: CASTLDRFYGYTF
d_call: .
j_call: TRBJ1-2
v_call: TRBV6-5
clone_size: .

cdr3_nt: TGTGCCAGCAGCCCCTTAGCGGGACAGACCTACAATGAGCAGTTCTTC
cdr3_aa: CASSPLAGQTYNEQFF
d_call: .
j_call: TRBJ2-1
v_call: TRBV7-2
clone_size: .

cdr3_nt: TGTGCCAGTAGGGACAGGGCAAGCAATCAGCCCCAGCATTTT
cdr3_aa: CASRDRASNQPQHF
d_call: TRBD1
j_call: TRBJ1-5
v_call: TRBV19
clone_size: .

cdr3_nt: TGTGCCAGCAGCGCACCGTGGAGGGCCGCCCTTAACTATGGCTACACCTTC
cdr3_aa: CASSAPWRAALNYGYTF
d_call: .
j_call: TRBJ1-2
v_call: TRBV7-9
clone_size: .

cdr3_nt: TGTGCCAGCAGCTTAGGGACAGGGGAGAGTAGGGGGCAGTACTTC
cdr3_aa: CASSLGTGESRGQYF
d_call: TRBD1
j_call: TRBJ2-7
v_call: TRBV7-2
clone_size: .

cdr3_nt: TGTGCCAGCAGCTTGGTGACTAGTATTCCCGAGCAGTACTTC
cdr3_aa: CASSLVTSIPEQYF
d_call: .
j_call: TRBJ2-7
v_call: TRBV7-2
clone_size: .

cdr3_nt: TGTGCCAGCAGCTTAAATCGGGAGGGCGGTAGGATCTTC
cdr3_aa: CASSLNREGGRIF
d_call: TRBD2
j_call: TRBJ2-1
v_call: TRBV11-3
clone_size: .

cdr3_nt: TGTGCCAGCAGCGAAGCTTACCGACATCCCAACTATGGCTACACCTTC
cdr3_aa: CASSEAYRHPNYGYTF
d_call: .
j_call: TRBJ1-2
v_call: TRBV3-1/TRBV3-2
clone_size: .

cdr3_nt: TGTGCCAGCAGCCGAGGCGAAAGAAACTATGGCTACACCTTC
cdr3_aa: CASSRGERNYGYTF
d_call: .
j_call: TRBJ1-2
v_call: TRBV3-1/TRBV3-2
clone_size: .

cdr3_nt: TGTGCCACCAGTGATGGGACAGTTAATCAGCCCCAGCATTTT
cdr3_aa: CATSDGTVNQPQHF
d_call: TRBD1
j_call: TRBJ1-5
v_call: TRBV24-1
clone_size: .